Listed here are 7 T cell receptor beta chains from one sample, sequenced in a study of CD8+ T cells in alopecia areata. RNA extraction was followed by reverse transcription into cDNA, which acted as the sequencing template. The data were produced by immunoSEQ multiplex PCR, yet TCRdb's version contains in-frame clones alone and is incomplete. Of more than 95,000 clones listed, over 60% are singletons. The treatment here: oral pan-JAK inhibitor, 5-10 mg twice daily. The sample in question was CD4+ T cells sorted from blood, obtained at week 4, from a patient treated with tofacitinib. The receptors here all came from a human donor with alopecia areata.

In DNA form, the CDR3 reads TGTGCCAGCAGCCAGACCGACACTGCCCGCCGCTATGGCTACACCTTC. It translates to CASSQTDTARRYGYTF. The chain is built from TRBV14 and TRBJ1-2; D not resolved. The CDR3 is 16 amino acids. The germline V gene encodes CDR1 SGHDN and CDR2 FVKESK. Deletions cut 3 bases from V and 4 bases from J, with 18 bases between. The full variable domain, with the rest looked up from reference TRBV14 and TRBJ1-2, is EAGVTQFPSHSVIEKGQTVTLRCDPISGHDNLYWYRRVMGKEIKFLLHFVKESKQDESGMPNNRFLAERTGGTYSTLKVQPAELEDSGVYFCASSQTDTARRYGYTFGSGTRLTVV.

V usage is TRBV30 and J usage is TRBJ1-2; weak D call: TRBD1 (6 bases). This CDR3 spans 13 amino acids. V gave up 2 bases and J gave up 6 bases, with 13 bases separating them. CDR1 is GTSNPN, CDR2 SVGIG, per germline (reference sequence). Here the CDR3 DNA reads TGTGCCTGGAGTCCACAACACAGGGATGGCTACACCTTC. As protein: CAWSPQHRDGYTF.

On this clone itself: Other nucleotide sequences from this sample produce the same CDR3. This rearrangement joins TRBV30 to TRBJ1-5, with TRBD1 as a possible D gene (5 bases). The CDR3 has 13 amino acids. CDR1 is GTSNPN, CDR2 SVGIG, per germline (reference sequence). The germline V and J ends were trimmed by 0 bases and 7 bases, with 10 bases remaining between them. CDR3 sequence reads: CAWSVGQGQPQHF. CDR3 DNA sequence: TGTGCCTGGAGTGTAGGTCAGGGACAGCCCCAGCATTTT.

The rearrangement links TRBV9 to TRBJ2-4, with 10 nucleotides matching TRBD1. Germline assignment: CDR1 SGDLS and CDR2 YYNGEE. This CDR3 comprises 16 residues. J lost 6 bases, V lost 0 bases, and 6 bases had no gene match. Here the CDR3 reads CASSVAIGTGANIQYF. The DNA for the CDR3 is TGTGCCAGCAGCGTAGCTATTGGGACAGGGGCAAACATTCAGTACTTC.

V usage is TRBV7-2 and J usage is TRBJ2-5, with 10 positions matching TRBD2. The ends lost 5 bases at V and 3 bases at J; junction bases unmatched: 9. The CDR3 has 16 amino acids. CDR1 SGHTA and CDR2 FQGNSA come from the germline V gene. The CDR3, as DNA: TGTGCCAGCAGCCGTGGACTAGCGGAGGGGGAAGAGACCCAGTACTTC. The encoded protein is CASSRGLAEGEETQYF. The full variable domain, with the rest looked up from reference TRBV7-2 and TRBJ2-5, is GAGVSQSPSNKVTEKGKDVELRCDPISGHTALYWYRQSLGQGLEFLIYFQGNSAPDKSGLPSDRFSAERTGGSVSTLTIQRTQQEDSAVYLCASSRGLAEGEETQYFGPGTRLLVL.

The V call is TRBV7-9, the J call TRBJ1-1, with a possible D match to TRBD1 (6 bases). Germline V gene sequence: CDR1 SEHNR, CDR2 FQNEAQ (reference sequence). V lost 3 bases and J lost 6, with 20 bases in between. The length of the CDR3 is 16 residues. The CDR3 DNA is TGTGCCAGCAGCTTTAGGCCCACAGGGAGGGAGGCTGAAGCTTTCTTT. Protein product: CASSFRPTGREAEAFF.

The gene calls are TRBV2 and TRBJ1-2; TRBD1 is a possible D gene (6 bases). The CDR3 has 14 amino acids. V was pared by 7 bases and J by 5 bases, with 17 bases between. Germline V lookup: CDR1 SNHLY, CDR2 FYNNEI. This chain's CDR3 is CASTVWGAAYGYTF. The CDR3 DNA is TGTGCCAGCACGGTTTGGGGGGCGGCTTATGGCTACACCTTC.